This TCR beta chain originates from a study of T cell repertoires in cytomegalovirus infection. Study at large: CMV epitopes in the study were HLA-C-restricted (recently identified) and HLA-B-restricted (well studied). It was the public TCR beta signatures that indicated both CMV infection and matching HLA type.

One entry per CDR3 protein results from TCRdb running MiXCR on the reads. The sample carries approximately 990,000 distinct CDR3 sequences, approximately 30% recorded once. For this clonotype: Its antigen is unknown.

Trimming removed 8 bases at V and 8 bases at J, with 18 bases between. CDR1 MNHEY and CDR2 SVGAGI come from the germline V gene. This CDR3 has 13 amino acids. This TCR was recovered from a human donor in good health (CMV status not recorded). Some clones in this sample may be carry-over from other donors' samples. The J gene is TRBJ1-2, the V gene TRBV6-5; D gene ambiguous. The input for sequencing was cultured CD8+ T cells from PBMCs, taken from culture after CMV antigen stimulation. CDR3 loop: CASLSFGGVGYTF. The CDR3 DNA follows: TGTGCCAGCTTATCTTTTGGCGGGGTCGGCTACACCTTC.